These 16 T cell receptor beta chains originate from one sample sequenced in a study of brain T cells in children with intractable seizures. Noted time point: blood from clinic visit 5 months post-surgery; TSC patient then seizure free. The table came from immunoSEQ multiplex PCR; TCRdb's copy has only in-frame clones and leaves some out. In the table there are about 340,000 clones, 85% to 95% of which are singletons. Material: peripheral blood, obtained less than 6 months after surgery. These receptors were collected from a boy under three years old with tuberous sclerosis and intractable seizures.

The chain employs TRBV4-1 and TRBJ1-5; 10 bases agree with TRBD1. The CDR3 consists of 16 residues. V was pared by 3 bases and J by 6 bases, with 8 bases of the junction left unmatched. Germline assignment: CDR1 MGHRA and CDR2 YSYEKL. CDR3 nucleotides: TGCGCCAGCAGCCAGGCTCCGGGACAGGGGTTTCAGCCCCAGCATTTT. It is translated as CASSQAPGQGFQPQHF.

This chain joins TRBV27 and TRBJ2-7, with D perhaps assigned TRBD1 or TRBD2 (5 bases each). Deletions cut 2 bases from V and 2 bases from J, with 16 bases between. In germline, CDR1 is MNHEY, CDR2 SMNVEV (reference sequence). This CDR3 comprises 16 residues. As DNA, the CDR3 is TGTGCCAGCAGTTTAAGGCAGGGAACCGGGGCCTACGAGCAGTACTTC. Amino acids: CASSLRQGTGAYEQYF.

The chain employs TRBV19 and TRBJ2-1, with D hard to call. CDR3 size: 12 residues. With 3 bases removed from V and 6 bases from J, the gap between germline ends came to 6 bases. Germline V gene sequence: CDR1 LNHDA, CDR2 SQIVND (reference sequence). The chain's CDR3 is CASSIYSNEQFF. The DNA of the CDR3 is TGTGCCAGTAGTATCTACAGCAATGAGCAGTTCTTC.

This rearrangement joins TRBV29-1 to TRBJ2-1; 9 positions match TRBD1. J gave up 4 bases and V 6 bases, and 4 bases lay outside the gene matches. The length of the CDR3 is 13 residues. CDR1 is SQVTM, CDR2 ANQGSEA, per germline. CDR3 region: CSVGTGPYNEQFF. In nucleotides, the CDR3 is TGCAGCGTAGGGACAGGGCCTTACAATGAGCAGTTCTTC.

This chain links TRBV15 with TRBJ1-1; D not certain. Germline V gives CDR1 LNHNV, CDR2 YYDKDF (reference sequence). V shed 0 bases and J shed 5 bases, with 10 bases lying between them. CDR3 length: 14 amino acids. CDR3 sequence (DNA): TGTGCCACCAGCAGAGATATGGGCGGGACTGAAGCTTTCTTT. Translation gives CATSRDMGGTEAFF. Filled out from reference TRBV15 and TRBJ1-1, the complete variable domain reads DAMVIQNPRYQVTQFGKPVTLSCSQTLNHNVMYWYQQKSSQAPKLLFHYYDKDFNNEADTPDNFQSRRPNTSFCFLDIRSPGLGDTAMYLCATSRDMGGTEAFFGQGTRLTVV.

The gene calls are TRBV19 and TRBJ2-7; TRBD1 matches 7 bases. The CDR3 is made up of 15 amino acids. With 3 bases clipped from V and 6 bases from J, the junction kept 11 bases outside the gene matches. Germline V lookup: CDR1 LNHDA, CDR2 SQIVND (reference sequence). The CDR3 DNA is TGTGCCAGTAGTATCATCGGACAGGCCGGATCCGAGCAGTACTTC. It encodes CASSIIGQAGSEQYF.

The chain couples TRBV5-8 to TRBJ1-2, with a weak D call TRBD1 (6 bases). Germline CDR1 and CDR2: SGHTS and YDEGEE. Trimming stripped 4 bases from V and 0 bases from J, with 13 bases between. CDR3 length: 15 residues. This chain's CDR3 is CASSPYRVANYGYTF. CDR3 nucleotides: TGTGCCAGCAGCCCCTACAGGGTAGCTAACTATGGCTACACCTTC.

This chain joins TRBV6-5 and TRBJ1-1, with D hard to call. Per the germline V gene, CDR1 is MNHEY and CDR2 is SVGAGI. CDR3 length: 14 residues. Trimming took off 2 bases at V and 1 base at J, with 8 bases between the two ends. The CDR3 spells CASSYGTENTEAFF. For the CDR3, the DNA is TGTGCCAGCAGTTACGGCACAGAGAACACTGAAGCTTTCTTT.

The rearrangement joins TRBV10-3 to TRBJ2-1, with 10 nucleotides matching TRBD1. The germline V gene has CDR1 ENHRY and CDR2 SYGVKD. The CDR3 covers 15 residues. V was clipped by 3 bases and J by 10 bases; unmatched bases: 9. The DNA of the CDR3 is TGTGCCATCAGTGATGGGGACAGGGGCCTCGGAGAGCAGTTCTTC. Protein: CAISDGDRGLGEQFF.

The V gene is TRBV10-3, the J gene TRBJ2-1, with D uncertain. Trimming took 2 bases from V and 0 from J, leaving 14 bases between them. Germline V gives CDR1 ENHRY, CDR2 SYGVKD. The CDR3 is 17 amino acids. This CDR3 reads CAISEPTVVSSYNEQFF. As DNA, the CDR3 is TGTGCCATCAGTGAGCCCACGGTAGTGAGCTCCTACAATGAGCAGTTCTTC.

The chain uses TRBV30 and TRBJ1-1; D might be TRBD1 (6 bases). Trimming stripped 2 bases from V and 1 base from J, with 8 bases between. Germline CDR1 reads GTSNPN; CDR2 reads SVGIG (reference sequence). CDR3 length equals 13 residues. The CDR3 DNA reads TGTGCCTGGAGTAAACAGGGGAACACTGAAGCTTTCTTT. Translating gives CAWSKQGNTEAFF.

The chain has TRBV3-1 (or the pseudogene TRBV3-2) and TRBJ2-2; TRBD2 agrees at 10 bases. The CDR3 totals 16 residues. Germline trimming cut 4 bases from V and 3 bases from J; bases unmatched to any gene: 5. CDR1 and CDR2 from the germline V gene are LGHDT and YNNKEL (reference sequence). CDR3 in DNA: TGTGCCAGCAGCCTGGGACTAGCGACCTACACCGGGGAGCTGTTTTTT. This sequence encodes CASSLGLATYTGELFF.

The V and J genes are TRBV27 and TRBJ1-2; no reliable D call. V was pared by 5 bases and J by 7 bases, with 11 bases between. This CDR3 is 12 amino acids long. Germline V gene sequence: CDR1 MNHEY, CDR2 SMNVEV (reference sequence). The CDR3, as DNA: TGTGCCAGCAGTCCCGCAAACGGTGGCTACACCTTC. It is translated as CASSPANGGYTF.

The chain combines TRBV2 with TRBJ2-5, with TRBD2 matching 7 bases. CDR1 SNHLY and CDR2 FYNNEI come from the germline V gene. Trimming removed 11 bases from V and 4 bases from J; junction bases left unmatched: 4. The CDR3 totals 11 residues. Here the CDR3 reads CAGGLRETQYF. The CDR3 DNA is TGTGCCGGGGGACTACGAGAGACCCAGTACTTC.

CDR3 nucleotide sequence: TGTGCCACCACCGGGAAAGGGTGGTACAATGAGCAGTTCTTC. Translated, it gives CATTGKGWYNEQFF. The rearrangement links TRBV15 to TRBJ2-1; a weak D match, TRBD2 (5 bases). Germline-derived CDR1 and CDR2 are LNHNV and YYDKDF (reference sequence). This CDR3 is built from 14 residues. V lost 7 bases and J 4 bases, leaving 14 bases between the germline ends.

This clone was recorded only once. The chain recombines TRBV4-1 with TRBJ2-7; the match to TRBD1 covers 9 bases. V shed 0 bases and J 1 base; nucleotides not matched to a gene: 10. Germline values: CDR1 MGHRA, CDR2 YSYEKL. The CDR3 sequence is 18 residues long. The CDR3 DNA is TGCGCCAGCAGCCAAGATACGGCAGGGACAGGGATGTCCTACGAGCAGTACTTC. Its translation is CASSQDTAGTGMSYEQYF.